Here is one T cell receptor (beta chain) with its context. The data derive from a study of OX40 agonist ivuxolimab in advanced cancers. On the study more broadly: Partial response was recorded in three patients: one hepatocellular carcinoma and two cutaneous melanoma cases.

V dropped 6 bases and J dropped 5; count of bases not matched to a gene: 7. The CDR3 sequence is 14 residues long. Germline CDR1 SNHLY, CDR2 FYNNEI. The method was immunoSEQ multiplex PCR; TCRdb's version includes in-frame clones alone and lacks a portion of them. Altogether tens of thousands of clones are present, around 87% being singletons, with the ten largest covering about 5%. This chain links TRBV2 with TRBJ1-3, with TRBD1 identical over 7 bases. Sequences were derived from CD4+ or CD8+ T cells sorted from blood, sampled in a trial of the OX40 agonist ivuxolimab. The source of this sequence is an adult with an advanced solid tumor such as melanoma, head and neck, liver or kidney cancer. The CDR3 DNA is TGTGCCAGCAGCCCTGACAGGGCCCGAAACACCATATATTTT. Protein: CASSPDRARNTIYF.